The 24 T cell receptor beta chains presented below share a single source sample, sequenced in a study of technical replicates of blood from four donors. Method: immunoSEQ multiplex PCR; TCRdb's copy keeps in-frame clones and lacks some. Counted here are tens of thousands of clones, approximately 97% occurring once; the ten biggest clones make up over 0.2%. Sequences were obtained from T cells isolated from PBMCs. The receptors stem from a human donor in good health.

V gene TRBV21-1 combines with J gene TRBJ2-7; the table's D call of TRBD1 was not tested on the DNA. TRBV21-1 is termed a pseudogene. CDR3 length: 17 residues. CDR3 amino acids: CASSIYTQGPNDYEQYF. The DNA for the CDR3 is TGTGCCAGCAGCATATATACCCAGGGGCCGAACGACTACGAGCAGTACTTC.

The CDR3 coding sequence is TGTGCCAGCAGCCCGCGGGACAGGGGTCCGGCCATGACTTTC. This codes for CASSPRDRGPAMTF. J is TRBJ2-6 and V is TRBV6-1; 10 nucleotides match TRBD1. The V segment lost 6 bases and the J segment 17 bases; nucleotides outside the gene matches: 13. Germline V gives CDR1 MNHNS, CDR2 SASEGT. The CDR3 consists of 14 residues.

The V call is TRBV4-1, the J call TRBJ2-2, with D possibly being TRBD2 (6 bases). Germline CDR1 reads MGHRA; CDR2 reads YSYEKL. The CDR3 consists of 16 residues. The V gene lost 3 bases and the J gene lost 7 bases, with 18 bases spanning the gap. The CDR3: CASSQLGLLGSGELFF. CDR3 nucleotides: TGCGCCAGCAGCCAGTTGGGACTCTTGGGGAGCGGGGAGCTGTTTTTT.

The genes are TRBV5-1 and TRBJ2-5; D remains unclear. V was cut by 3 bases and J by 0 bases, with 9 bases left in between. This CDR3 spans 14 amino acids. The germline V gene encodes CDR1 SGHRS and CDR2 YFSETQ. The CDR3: CASSYSGYQETQYF. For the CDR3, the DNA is TGCGCCAGCAGCTACTCAGGTTACCAAGAGACCCAGTACTTC.

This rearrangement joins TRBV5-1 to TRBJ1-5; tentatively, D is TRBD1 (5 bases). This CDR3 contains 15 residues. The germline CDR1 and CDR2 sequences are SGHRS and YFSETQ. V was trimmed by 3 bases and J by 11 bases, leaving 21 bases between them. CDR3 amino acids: CASSSLPGPQAAQHF. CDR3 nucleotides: TGCGCCAGCAGCTCTCTACCTGGGCCACAGGCAGCCCAGCATTTT.

The CDR3 region has the DNA TGTGCCAGCTCACCAGAGATTACAGGGGTGTATACGCAGTATTTT. This codes for CASSPEITGVYTQYF. This sequence joins TRBV18 and TRBJ2-3, with 7 bases fitting TRBD1. The CDR3 loop spans 15 amino acids. The germline gives CDR1 KGHSH, CDR2 LQKENI. After removal of 2 bases from V and 7 bases from J, the junction contained 9 bases not matched to a gene.

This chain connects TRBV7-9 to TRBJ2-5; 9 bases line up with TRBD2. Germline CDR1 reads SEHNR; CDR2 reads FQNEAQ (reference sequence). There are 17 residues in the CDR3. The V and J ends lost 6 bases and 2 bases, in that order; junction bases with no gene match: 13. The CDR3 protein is CASSNLDGGGVQETQYF. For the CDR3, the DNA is TGTGCCAGCAGTAACCTAGACGGCGGGGGGGTACAAGAGACCCAGTACTTC.

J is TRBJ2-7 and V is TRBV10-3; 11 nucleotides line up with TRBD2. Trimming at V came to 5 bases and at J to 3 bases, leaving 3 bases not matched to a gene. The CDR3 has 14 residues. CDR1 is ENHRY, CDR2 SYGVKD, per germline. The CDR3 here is CAISPGTSGYEQYF. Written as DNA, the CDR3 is TGTGCCATCAGTCCCGGGACTAGCGGCTACGAGCAGTACTTC.

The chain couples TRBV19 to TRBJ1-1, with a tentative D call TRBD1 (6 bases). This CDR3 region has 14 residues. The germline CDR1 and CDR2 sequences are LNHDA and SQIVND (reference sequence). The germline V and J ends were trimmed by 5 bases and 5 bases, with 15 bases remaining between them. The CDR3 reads CASSPNRVQTEAFF. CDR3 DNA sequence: TGTGCCAGTAGTCCCAACAGGGTTCAGACTGAAGCTTTCTTT.

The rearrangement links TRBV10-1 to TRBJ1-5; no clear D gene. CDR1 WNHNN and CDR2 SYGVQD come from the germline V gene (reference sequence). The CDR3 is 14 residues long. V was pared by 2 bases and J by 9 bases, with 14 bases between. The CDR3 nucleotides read TGCGCCAGCAGTGAGCAAGCGGACGTGGGGCCCCAGCATTTT. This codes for CASSEQADVGPQHF.

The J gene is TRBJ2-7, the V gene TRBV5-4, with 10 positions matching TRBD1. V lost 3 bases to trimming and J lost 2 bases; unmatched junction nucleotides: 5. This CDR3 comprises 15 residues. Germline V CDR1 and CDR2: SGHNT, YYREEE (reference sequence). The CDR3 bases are TGTGCCAGCAGCTCCCCCGGGACAGGGGCCTACGAGCAGTACTTC. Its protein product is CASSSPGTGAYEQYF.

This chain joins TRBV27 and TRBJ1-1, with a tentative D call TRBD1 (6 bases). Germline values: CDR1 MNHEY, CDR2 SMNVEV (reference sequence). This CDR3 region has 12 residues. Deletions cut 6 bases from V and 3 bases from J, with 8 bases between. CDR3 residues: CASRQGYTEAFF. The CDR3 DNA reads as TGTGCCAGCAGACAGGGCTACACTGAAGCTTTCTTT.

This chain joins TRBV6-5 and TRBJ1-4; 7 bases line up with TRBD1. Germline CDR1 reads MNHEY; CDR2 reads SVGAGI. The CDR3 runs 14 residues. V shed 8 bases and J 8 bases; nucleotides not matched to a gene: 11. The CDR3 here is CASAFQQGWEKLFF. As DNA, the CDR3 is TGTGCCAGCGCTTTCCAACAGGGGTGGGAAAAACTGTTTTTT.

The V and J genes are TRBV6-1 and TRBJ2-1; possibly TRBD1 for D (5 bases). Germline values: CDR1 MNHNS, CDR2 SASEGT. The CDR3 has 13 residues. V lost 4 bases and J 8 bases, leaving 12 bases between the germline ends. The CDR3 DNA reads TGTGCCAGCAGTGTGTGGACAACGGATGAGCAGTTCTTC. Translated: CASSVWTTDEQFF.

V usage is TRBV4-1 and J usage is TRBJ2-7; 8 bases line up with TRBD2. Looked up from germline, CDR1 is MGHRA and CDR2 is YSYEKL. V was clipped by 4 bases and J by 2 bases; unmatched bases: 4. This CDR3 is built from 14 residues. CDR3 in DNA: TGCGCCAGCAGCCCAGCGGGAGACGCCTACGAGCAGTACTTC. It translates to CASSPAGDAYEQYF.

In DNA form, the CDR3 reads TGCGCCAGTAGCATAAGACTGGATAACAACTATGGCTACACCTTC. It is translated as CASSIRLDNNYGYTF. The V call is TRBV23-1, the J call TRBJ1-2, with D uncertain. TRBV23-1 is an ORF; its function is uncertain. With 9 bases removed from V and 2 bases from J, the gap between germline ends came to 19 bases. CDR3 size: 15 residues.

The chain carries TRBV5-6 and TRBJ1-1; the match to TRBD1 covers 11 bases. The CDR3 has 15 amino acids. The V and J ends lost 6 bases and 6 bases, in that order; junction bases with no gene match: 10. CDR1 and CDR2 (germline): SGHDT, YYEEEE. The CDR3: CASIKGQGAVAEAFF. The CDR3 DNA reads TGTGCCAGCATCAAAGGACAGGGGGCGGTGGCTGAAGCTTTCTTT.

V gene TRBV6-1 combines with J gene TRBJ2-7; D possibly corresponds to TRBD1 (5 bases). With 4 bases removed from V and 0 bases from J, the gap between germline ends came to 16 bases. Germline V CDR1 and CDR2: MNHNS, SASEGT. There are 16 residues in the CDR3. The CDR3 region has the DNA TGTGCCAGCAGTGGACGCAGGGATTTCAGCTCCTACGAGCAGTACTTC. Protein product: CASSGRRDFSSYEQYF.

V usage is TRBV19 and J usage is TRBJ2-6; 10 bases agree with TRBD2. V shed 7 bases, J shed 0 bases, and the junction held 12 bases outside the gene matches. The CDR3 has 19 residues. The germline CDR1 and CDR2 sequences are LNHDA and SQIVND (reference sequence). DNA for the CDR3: TGTGCCAGTAAGGATCTTAGCGGGAGGTACGTCTCTGGGGCCAACGTCCTGACTTTC. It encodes CASKDLSGRYVSGANVLTF.

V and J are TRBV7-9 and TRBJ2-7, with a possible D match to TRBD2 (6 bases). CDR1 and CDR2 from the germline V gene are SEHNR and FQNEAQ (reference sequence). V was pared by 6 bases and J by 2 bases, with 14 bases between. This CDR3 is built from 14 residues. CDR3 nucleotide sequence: TGTGCCAGCAGTCGACCGGGACTTACCTACGAGCAGTACTTC. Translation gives CASSRPGLTYEQYF.

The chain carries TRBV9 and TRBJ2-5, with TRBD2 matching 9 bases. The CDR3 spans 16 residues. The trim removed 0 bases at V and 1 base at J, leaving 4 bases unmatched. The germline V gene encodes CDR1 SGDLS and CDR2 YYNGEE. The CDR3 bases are TGTGCCAGCAGCGTAGCCAGCGGGAGGTCCCAAGAGACCCAGTACTTC. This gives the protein CASSVASGRSQETQYF.

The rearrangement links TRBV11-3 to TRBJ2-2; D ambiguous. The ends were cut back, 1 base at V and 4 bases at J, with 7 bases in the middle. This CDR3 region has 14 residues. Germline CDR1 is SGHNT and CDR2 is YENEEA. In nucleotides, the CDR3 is TGTGCCAGCAGCTTAGCCAGGCCCACCGGGGAGCTGTTTTTT. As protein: CASSLARPTGELFF.

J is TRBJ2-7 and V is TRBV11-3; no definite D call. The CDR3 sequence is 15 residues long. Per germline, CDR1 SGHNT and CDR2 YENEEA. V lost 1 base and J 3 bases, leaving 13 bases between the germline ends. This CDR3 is CASSLGPQTGYEQYF. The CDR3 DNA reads TGTGCCAGCAGCTTAGGACCACAAACGGGCTACGAGCAGTACTTC.

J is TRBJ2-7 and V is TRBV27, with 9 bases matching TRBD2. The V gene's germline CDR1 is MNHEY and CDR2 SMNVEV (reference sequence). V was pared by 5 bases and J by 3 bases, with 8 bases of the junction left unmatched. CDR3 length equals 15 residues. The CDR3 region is CASSRTRGGDYEQYF. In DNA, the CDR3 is TGTGCCAGCAGTCGCACTCGCGGGGGGGACTACGAGCAGTACTTC.